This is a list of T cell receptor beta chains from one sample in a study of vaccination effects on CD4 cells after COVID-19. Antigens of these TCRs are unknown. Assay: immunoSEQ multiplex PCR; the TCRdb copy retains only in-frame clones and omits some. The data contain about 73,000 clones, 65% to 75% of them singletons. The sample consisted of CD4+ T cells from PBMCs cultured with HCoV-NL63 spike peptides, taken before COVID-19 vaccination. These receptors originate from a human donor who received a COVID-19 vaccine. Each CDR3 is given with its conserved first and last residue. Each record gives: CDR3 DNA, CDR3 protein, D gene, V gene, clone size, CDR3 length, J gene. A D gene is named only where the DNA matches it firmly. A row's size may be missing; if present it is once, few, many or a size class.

CDR3nt: TGTGCCAGCAGCTTCAACAATTCACCCCTCCACTTT
CDR3aa: CASSFNNSPLHF
d_gene: .
v_gene: TRBV7-2
abundance: few
len: 12
j_gene: TRBJ1-6

CDR3nt: TGCGCCAGCAGATTGACCGTAGTAAGCTATGGCTACACCTTC
CDR3aa: CASRLTVVSYGYTF
d_gene: .
v_gene: TRBV5-1
abundance: .
len: 14
j_gene: TRBJ1-2

CDR3nt: TGTGCCAGCAGCGTCGGACAGAAGGGCAATGAGCAGTTCTTC
CDR3aa: CASSVGQKGNEQFF
d_gene: .
v_gene: TRBV7-2
abundance: .
len: 14
j_gene: TRBJ2-1

CDR3nt: TGTGCCACCAGCGCCCGACAGGGAGGTGAGCAGTTCTTC
CDR3aa: CATSARQGGEQFF
d_gene: .
v_gene: TRBV15
abundance: .
len: 13
j_gene: TRBJ2-1

CDR3nt: TGTGCCAGCAGCCCTCAATTCACTAGCGGGGGTTCCCCCCAGTACTTC
CDR3aa: CASSPQFTSGGSPQYF
d_gene: TRBD2
v_gene: TRBV6-4
abundance: .
len: 16
j_gene: TRBJ2-5

CDR3nt: TGTGCCAGCAGCTCTACACCCGACACTGAAGCTTTCTTT
CDR3aa: CASSSTPDTEAFF
d_gene: .
v_gene: TRBV7-3
abundance: few
len: 13
j_gene: TRBJ1-1

CDR3nt: TGTGCCAGTAGTCGGACAGCCATCTCTGGAAACACCATATATTTT
CDR3aa: CASSRTAISGNTIYF
d_gene: .
v_gene: TRBV19
abundance: few
len: 15
j_gene: TRBJ1-3

CDR3nt: TGTGCCAGCAGTTTTGGAGGGGGCAGGAATCAGCCCCAGCATTTT
CDR3aa: CASSFGGGRNQPQHF
d_gene: TRBD1
v_gene: TRBV27
abundance: .
len: 15
j_gene: TRBJ1-5

CDR3nt: TGTGCTAGTGGTTTTGGCTCAGATACGCAGTATTTT
CDR3aa: CASGFGSDTQYF
d_gene: .
v_gene: TRBV12-5
abundance: .
len: 12
j_gene: TRBJ2-3

CDR3nt: TGCGCCAGCAGCCGAAGTGCGGGGGCCGGGGAGCTGTTTTTT
CDR3aa: CASSRSAGAGELFF
d_gene: TRBD2
v_gene: TRBV4-1
abundance: few
len: 14
j_gene: TRBJ2-2

CDR3nt: TGTGCCACCAGTGTCGGGGGAGGCTCCTACAATGAGCAGTTCTTC
CDR3aa: CATSVGGGSYNEQFF
d_gene: .
v_gene: TRBV24-1
abundance: once
len: 15
j_gene: TRBJ2-1

CDR3nt: TGCGCCAGCAGCTTGGACGTCCTCTTTTCTGGAAACACCATATATTTT
CDR3aa: CASSLDVLFSGNTIYF
d_gene: .
v_gene: TRBV5-1
abundance: .
len: 16
j_gene: TRBJ1-3

CDR3nt: TGCGCCAGCAGCTTGGGGATGGGCTCTGGAAACACCATATATTTT
CDR3aa: CASSLGMGSGNTIYF
d_gene: .
v_gene: TRBV5-1
abundance: .
len: 15
j_gene: TRBJ1-3